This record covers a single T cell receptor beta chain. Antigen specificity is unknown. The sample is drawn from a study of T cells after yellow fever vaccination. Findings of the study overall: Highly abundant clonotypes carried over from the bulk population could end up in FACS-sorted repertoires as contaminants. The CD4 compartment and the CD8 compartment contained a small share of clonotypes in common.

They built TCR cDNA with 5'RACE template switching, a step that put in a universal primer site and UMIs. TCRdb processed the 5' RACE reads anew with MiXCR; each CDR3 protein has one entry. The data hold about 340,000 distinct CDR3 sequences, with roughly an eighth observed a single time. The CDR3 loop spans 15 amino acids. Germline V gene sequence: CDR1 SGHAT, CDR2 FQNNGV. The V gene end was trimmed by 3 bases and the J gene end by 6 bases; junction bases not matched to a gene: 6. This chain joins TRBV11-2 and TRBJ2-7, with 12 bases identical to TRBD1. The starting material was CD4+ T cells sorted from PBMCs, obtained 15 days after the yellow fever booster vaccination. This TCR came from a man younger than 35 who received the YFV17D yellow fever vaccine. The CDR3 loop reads CASSFLGQGALEQYF. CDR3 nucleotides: TGTGCCAGCAGCTTCCTGGGACAGGGGGCCCTCGAGCAGTACTTC.